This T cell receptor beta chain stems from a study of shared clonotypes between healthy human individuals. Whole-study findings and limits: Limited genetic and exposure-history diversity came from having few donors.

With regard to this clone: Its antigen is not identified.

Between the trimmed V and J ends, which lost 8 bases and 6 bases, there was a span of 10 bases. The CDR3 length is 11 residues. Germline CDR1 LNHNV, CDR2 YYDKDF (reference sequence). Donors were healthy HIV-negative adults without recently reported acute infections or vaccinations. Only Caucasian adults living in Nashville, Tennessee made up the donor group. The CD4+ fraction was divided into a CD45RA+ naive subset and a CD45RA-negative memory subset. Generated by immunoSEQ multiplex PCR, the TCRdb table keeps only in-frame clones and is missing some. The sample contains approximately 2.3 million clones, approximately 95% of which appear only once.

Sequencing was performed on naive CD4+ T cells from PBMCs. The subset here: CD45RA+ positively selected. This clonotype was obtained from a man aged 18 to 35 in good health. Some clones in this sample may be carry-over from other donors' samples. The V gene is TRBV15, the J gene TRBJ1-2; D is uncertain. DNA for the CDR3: TGTGCCACCTGGTTCCCCAATGGCTACACCTTC. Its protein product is CATWFPNGYTF.